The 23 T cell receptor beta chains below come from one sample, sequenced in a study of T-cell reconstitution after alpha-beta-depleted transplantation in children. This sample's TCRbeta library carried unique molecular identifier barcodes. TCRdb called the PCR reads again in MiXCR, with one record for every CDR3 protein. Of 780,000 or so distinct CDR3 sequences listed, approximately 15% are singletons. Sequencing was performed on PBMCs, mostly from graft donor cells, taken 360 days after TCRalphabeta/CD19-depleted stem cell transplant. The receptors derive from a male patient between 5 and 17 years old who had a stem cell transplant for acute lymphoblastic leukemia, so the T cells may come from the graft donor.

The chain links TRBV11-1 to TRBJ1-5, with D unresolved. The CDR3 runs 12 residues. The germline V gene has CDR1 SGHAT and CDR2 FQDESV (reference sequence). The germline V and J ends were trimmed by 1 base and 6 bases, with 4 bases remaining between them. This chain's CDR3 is CASSLETQPQHF. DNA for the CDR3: TGTGCCAGCAGCTTAGAAACTCAGCCCCAGCATTTT.

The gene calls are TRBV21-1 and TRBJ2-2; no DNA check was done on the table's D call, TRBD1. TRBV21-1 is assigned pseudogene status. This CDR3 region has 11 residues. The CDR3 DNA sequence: TGCTCCCCGGACAACACCGGGGAGCTGTTTTTT. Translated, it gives CSPDNTGELFF.

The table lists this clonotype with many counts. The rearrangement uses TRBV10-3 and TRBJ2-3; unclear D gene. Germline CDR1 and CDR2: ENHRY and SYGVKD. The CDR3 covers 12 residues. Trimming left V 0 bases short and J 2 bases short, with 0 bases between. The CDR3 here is CAISESTDTQYF. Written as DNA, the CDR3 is TGTGCCATCAGTGAGTCCACAGATACGCAGTATTTT.

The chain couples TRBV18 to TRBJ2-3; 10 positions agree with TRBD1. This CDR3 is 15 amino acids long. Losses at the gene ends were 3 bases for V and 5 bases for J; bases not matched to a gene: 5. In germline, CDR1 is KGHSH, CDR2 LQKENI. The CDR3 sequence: CASSPPGTGEDTQYF. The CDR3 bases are TGTGCCAGCTCACCCCCCGGGACAGGGGAAGATACGCAGTATTTT.

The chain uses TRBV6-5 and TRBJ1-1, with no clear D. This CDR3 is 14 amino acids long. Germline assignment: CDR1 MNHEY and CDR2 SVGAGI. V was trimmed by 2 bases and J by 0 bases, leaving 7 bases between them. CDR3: CASSYGGLNTEAFF. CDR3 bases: TGTGCCAGCAGTTACGGAGGGTTGAACACTGAAGCTTTCTTT.

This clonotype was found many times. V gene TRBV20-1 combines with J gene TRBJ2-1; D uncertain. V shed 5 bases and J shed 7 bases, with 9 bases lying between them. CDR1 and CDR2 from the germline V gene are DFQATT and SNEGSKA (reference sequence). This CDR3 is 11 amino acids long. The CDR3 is CSAHLWNEQFF. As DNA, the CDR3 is TGCAGTGCTCACCTATGGAATGAGCAGTTCTTC.

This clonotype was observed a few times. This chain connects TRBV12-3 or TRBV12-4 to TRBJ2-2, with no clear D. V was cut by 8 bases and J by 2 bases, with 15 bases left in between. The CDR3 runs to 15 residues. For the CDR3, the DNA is TGTGCCAGCGGCCTTAGAGCCCCTAACACCGGGGAGCTGTTTTTT. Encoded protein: CASGLRAPNTGELFF.

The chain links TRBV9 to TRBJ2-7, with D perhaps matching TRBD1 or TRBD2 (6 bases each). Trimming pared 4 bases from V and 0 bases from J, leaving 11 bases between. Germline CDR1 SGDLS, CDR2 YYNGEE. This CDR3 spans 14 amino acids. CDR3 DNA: TGTGCCAGCAGCATGGGGGGCAACTCCTACGAGCAGTACTTC. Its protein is CASSMGGNSYEQYF.

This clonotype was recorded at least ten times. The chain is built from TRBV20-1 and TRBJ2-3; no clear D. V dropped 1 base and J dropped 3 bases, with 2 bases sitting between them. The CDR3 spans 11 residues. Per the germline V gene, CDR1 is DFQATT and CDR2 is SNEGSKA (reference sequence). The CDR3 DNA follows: TGCAGTGCTAGAGCTACAGATACGCAGTATTTT. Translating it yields CSARATDTQYF.

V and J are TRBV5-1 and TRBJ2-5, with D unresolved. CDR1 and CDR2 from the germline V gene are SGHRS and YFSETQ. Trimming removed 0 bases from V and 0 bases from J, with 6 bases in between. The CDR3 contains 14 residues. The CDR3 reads CASSLEEYQETQYF. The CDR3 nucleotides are TGCGCCAGCAGCTTGGAAGAGTACCAAGAGACCCAGTACTTC.

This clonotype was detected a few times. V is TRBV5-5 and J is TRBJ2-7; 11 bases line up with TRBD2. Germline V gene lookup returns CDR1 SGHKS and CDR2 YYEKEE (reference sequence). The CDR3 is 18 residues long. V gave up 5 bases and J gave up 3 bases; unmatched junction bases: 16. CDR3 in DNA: TGTGCCAGCAGTTTTCTGACCACGGGACTAGCGGACGACTACGAGCAGTACTTC. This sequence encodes CASSFLTTGLADDYEQYF. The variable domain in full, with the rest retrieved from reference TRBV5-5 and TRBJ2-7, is DAGVTQSPTHLIKTRGQQVTLRCSPISGHKSVSWYQQVLGQGPQFIFQYYEKEERGRGNFPDRFSARQFPNYSSELNVNALLLGDSALYLCASSFLTTGLADDYEQYFGPGTRLTVT.

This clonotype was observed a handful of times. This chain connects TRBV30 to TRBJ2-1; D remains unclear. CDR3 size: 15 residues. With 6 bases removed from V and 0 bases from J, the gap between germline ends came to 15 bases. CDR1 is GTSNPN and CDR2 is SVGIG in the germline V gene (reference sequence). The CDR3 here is CACAPGSSSYNEQFF. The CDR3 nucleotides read TGTGCCTGCGCCCCAGGCTCGAGCTCCTACAATGAGCAGTTCTTC.

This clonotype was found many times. The chain's CDR3 is CSVDLGGVTTNEKLFF. For the CDR3, the DNA is TGCAGCGTTGATTTGGGAGGAGTTACAACTAATGAAAAACTGTTTTTT. This chain links TRBV29-1 with TRBJ1-4; D is uncertain. The CDR3 consists of 16 residues. V lost 3 bases, J lost 0 bases, and 14 bases lay in between. Germline V gene data show CDR1 as SQVTM and CDR2 as ANQGSEA. The variable domain in full, with the rest retrieved from reference TRBV29-1 and TRBJ1-4, is SAVISQKPSRDICQRGTSLTIQCQVDSQVTMMFWYRQQPGQSLTLIATANQGSEATYESGFVIDKFPISRPNLTFSTLTVSNMSPEDSSIYLCSVDLGGVTTNEKLFFGSGTQLSVL.

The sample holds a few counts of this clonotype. The CDR3 region is CASSLATGWTPGGYEQYF. DNA of the CDR3: TGCGCCAGCAGCCTGGCTACTGGATGGACACCTGGGGGCTACGAGCAGTACTTC. The rearrangement links TRBV5-1 to TRBJ2-7; TRBD1 or TRBD2 may be the D gene (5 bases each). CDR1 and CDR2 from the germline V gene are SGHRS and YFSETQ. V gave up 4 bases and J gave up 3 bases, with 26 bases separating them. The CDR3 consists of 18 residues.

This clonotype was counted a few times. In DNA form, the CDR3 reads TGCAGCGTTGCGAAGAACACTGAAGCTTTCTTT. It yields the protein CSVAKNTEAFF. The rearrangement uses TRBV29-1 and TRBJ1-1, with unresolved D. The germline V and J ends were trimmed by 4 bases and 1 base, with 4 bases remaining between them. CDR3 size: 11 residues. Germline values: CDR1 SQVTM, CDR2 ANQGSEA.

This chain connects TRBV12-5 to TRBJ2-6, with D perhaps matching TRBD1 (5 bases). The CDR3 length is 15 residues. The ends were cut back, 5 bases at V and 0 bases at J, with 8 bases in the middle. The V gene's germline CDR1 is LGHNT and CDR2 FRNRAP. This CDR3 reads CASGPGYSGANVLTF. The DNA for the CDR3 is TGTGCTAGTGGTCCAGGGTACTCTGGGGCCAACGTCCTGACTTTC.

CDR3 DNA sequence: TGCGCCAGCAGCCACGGCTCCGCGGATGAGCAGTTCTTC. Translated, it gives CASSHGSADEQFF. The genes are TRBV5-1 and TRBJ2-1; D unclear. Per the germline V gene, CDR1 is SGHRS and CDR2 is YFSETQ. Trimming removed 4 bases at V and 8 bases at J, with 13 bases between. The CDR3 covers 13 residues.

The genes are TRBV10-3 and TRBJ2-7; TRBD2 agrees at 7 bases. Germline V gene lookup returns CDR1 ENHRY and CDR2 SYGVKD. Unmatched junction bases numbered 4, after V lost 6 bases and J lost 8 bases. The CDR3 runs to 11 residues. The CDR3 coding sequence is TGTGCCATCAGACACAGCGGGAAGCAGTACTTC. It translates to CAIRHSGKQYF.

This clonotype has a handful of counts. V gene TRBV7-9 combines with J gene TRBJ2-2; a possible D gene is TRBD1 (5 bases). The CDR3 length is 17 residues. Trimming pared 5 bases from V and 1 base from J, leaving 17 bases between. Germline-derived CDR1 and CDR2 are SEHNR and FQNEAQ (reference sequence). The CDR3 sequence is CASSASRVAVNTGELFF. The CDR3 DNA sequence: TGTGCCAGCAGCGCCAGCAGGGTGGCGGTGAACACCGGGGAGCTGTTTTTT.

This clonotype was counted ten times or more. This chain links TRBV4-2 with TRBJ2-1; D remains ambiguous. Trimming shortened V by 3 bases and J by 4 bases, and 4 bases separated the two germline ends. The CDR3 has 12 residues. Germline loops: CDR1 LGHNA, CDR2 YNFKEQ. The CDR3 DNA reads TGTGCCAGCAGCCACCCTTACAATGAGCAGTTCTTC. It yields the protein CASSHPYNEQFF.

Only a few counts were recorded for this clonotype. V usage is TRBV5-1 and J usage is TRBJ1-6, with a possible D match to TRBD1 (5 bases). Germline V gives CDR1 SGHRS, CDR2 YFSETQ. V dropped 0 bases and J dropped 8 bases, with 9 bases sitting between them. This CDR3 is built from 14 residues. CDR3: CASSLDPGYSPLHF. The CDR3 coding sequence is TGCGCCAGCAGCTTGGACCCAGGGTATTCACCCCTCCACTTT.

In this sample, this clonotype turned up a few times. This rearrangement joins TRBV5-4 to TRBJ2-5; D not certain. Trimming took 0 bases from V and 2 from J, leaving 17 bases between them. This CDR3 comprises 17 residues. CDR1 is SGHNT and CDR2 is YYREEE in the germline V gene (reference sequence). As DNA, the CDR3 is TGTGCCAGCAGCTTGGGGCCATTGGACGTGACTCAAGAGACCCAGTACTTC. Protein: CASSLGPLDVTQETQYF.

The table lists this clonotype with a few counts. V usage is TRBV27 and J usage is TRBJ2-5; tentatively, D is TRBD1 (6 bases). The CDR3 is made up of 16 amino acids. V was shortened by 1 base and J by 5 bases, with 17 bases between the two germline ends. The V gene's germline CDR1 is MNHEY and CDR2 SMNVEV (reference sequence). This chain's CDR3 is CASSLLSRTRGETQYF. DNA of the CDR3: TGTGCCAGCAGTTTATTGTCGAGAACAAGGGGGGAGACCCAGTACTTC.